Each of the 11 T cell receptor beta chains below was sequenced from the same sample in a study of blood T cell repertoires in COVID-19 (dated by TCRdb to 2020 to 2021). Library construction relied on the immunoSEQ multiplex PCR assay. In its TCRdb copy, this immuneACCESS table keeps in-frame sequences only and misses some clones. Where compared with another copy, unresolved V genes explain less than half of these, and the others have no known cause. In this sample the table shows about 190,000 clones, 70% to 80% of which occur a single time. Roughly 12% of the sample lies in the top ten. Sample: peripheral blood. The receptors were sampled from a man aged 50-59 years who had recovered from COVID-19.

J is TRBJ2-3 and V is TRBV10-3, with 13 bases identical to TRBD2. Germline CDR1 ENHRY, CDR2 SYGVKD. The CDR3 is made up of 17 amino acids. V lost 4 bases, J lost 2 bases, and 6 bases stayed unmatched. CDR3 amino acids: CAISAGLAGTATDTQYF. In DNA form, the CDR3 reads TGTGCCATCAGTGCGGGACTAGCGGGGACAGCCACAGATACGCAGTATTTT.

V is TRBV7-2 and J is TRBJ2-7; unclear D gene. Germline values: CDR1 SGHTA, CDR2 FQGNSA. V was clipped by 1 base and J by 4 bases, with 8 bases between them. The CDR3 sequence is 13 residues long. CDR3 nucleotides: TGTGCCAGCAGCTTAGGACTTCGGTACGAGCAGTACTTC. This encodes CASSLGLRYEQYF.

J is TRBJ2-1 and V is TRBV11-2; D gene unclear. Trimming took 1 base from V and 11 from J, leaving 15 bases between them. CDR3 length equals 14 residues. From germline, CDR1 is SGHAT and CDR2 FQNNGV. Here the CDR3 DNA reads TGTGCCAGCAGCTTAGGGTCTATTTCTTCGCAGCAGTTCTTC. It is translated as CASSLGSISSQQFF.

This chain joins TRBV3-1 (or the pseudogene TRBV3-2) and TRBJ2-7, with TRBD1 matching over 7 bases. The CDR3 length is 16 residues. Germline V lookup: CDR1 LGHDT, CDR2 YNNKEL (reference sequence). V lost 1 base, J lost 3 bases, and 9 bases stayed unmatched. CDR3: CASSQGRARQGYEQYF. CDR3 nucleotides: TGTGCCAGCAGCCAAGGTAGGGCGAGACAGGGCTACGAGCAGTACTTC.

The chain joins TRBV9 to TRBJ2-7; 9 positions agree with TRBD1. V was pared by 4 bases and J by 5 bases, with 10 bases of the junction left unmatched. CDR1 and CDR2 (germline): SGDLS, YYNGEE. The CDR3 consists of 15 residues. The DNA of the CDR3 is TGTGCCAGCAGCCCCCGACAGGGGGGATTCGACGAGCAGTACTTC. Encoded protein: CASSPRQGGFDEQYF. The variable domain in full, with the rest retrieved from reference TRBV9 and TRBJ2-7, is DSGVTQTPKHLITATGQRVTLRCSPRSGDLSVYWYQQSLDQGLQFLIQYYNGEERAKGNILERFSAQQFPDLHSELNLSSLELGDSALYFCASSPRQGGFDEQYFGPGTRLTVT.

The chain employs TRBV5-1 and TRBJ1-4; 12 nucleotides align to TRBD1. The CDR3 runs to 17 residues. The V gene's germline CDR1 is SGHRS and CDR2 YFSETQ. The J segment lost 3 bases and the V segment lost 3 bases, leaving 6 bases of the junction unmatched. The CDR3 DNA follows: TGCGCCAGCAGCTCTCCGGGACAGGGGGCCTCTAATGAAAAACTGTTTTTT. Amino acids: CASSSPGQGASNEKLFF.

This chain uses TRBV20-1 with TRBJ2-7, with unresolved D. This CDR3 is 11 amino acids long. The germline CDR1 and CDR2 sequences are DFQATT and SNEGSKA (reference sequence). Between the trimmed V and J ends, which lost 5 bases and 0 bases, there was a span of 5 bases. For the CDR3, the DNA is TGCAGTGCTCTCAGCTCCTACGAGCAGTACTTC. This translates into CSALSSYEQYF.

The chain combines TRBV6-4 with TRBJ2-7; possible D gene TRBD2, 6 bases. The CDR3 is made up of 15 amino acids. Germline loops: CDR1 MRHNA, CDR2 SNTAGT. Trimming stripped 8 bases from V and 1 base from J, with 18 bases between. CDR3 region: CASARVRRESYEQYF. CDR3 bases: TGTGCCAGCGCCAGGGTTAGGCGGGAATCCTACGAGCAGTACTTC.

This CDR3 reads CASSTTGASNQPQHF. DNA of the CDR3: TGTGCCAGCAGCACAACAGGGGCAAGCAATCAGCCCCAGCATTTT. The rearrangement joins TRBV2 to TRBJ1-5, with 7 bases aligning to TRBD1. The ends lost 6 bases at V and 1 base at J; junction bases unmatched: 6. The germline V gene encodes CDR1 SNHLY and CDR2 FYNNEI. The CDR3 extends over 15 amino acids.

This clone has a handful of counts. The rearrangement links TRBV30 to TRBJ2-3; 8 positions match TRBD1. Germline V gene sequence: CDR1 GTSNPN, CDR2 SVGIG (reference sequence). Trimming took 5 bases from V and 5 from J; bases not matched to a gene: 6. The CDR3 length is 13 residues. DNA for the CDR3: TGTGCCTGGGGACAGGGAAGACGAGATACGCAGTATTTT. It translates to CAWGQGRRDTQYF.

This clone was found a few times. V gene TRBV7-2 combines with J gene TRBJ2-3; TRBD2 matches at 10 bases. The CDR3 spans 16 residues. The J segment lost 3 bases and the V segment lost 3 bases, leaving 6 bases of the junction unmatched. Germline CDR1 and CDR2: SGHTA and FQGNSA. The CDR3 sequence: CASSFKAGGQTDTQYF. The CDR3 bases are TGTGCCAGCAGCTTCAAAGCGGGAGGGCAAACAGATACGCAGTATTTT. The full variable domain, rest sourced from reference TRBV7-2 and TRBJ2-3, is GAGVSQSPSNKVTEKGKDVELRCDPISGHTALYWYRQSLGQGLEFLIYFQGNSAPDKSGLPSDRFSAERTGGSVSTLTIQRTQQEDSAVYLCASSFKAGGQTDTQYFGPGTRLTVL.